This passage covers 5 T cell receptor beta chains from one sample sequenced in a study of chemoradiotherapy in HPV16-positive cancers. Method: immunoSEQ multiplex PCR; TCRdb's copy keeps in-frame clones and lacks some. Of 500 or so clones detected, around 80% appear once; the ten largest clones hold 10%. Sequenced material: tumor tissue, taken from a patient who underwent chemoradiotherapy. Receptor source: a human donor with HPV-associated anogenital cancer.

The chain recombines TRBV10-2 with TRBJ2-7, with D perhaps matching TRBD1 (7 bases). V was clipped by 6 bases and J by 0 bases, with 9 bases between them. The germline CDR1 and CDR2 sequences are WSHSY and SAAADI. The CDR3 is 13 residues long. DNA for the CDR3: TGCGCCAGCAGCCAGGGGGGCTCCTACGAGCAGTACTTC. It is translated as CASSQGGSYEQYF.

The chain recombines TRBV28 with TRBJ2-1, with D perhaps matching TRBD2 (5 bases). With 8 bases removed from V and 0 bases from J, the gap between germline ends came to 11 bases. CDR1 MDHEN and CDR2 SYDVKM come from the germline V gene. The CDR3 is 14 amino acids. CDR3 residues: CASWTSSSYNEQFF. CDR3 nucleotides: TGTGCCAGCTGGACTTCCTCCTCCTACAATGAGCAGTTCTTC. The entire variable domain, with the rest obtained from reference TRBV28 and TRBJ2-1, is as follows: DVKVTQSSRYLVKRTGEKVFLECVQDMDHENMFWYRQDPGLGLRLIYFSYDVKMKEKGDIPEGYSVSREKKERFSLILESASTNQTSMYLCASWTSSSYNEQFFGPGTRLTVL.

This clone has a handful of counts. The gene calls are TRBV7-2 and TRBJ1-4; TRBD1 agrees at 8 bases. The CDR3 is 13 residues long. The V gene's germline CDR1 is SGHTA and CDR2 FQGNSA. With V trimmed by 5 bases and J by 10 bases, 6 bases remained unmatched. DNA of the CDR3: TGTGCCAGCAGCCTAGGGACAGGTGGAAAACTGTTTTTT. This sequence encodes CASSLGTGGKLFF.

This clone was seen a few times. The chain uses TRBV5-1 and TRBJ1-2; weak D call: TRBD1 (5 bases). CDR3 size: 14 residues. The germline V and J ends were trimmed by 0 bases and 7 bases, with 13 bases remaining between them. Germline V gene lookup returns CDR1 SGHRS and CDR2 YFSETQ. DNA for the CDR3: TGCGCCAGCAGCTTGGAGGAGGGGTTGGGTGGCTACACCTTC. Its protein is CASSLEEGLGGYTF.

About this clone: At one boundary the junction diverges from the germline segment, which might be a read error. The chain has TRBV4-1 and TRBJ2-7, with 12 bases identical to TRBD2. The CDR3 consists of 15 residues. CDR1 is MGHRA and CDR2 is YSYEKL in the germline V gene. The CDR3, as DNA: TGCGCCAGCAGCCGGACTAGCGGGGTCTCCTCCGAGCAGTACTTC. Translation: CASSRTSGVSSEQYF.